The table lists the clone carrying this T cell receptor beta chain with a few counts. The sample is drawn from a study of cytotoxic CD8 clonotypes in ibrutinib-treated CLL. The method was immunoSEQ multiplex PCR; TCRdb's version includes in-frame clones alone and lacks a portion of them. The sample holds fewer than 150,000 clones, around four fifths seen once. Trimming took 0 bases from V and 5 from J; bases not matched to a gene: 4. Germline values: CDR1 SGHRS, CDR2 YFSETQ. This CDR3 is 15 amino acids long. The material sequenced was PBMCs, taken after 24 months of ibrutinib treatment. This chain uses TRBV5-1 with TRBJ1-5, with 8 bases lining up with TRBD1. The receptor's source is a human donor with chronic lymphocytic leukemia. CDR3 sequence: CASSLGAGGHQPQHF. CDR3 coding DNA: TGCGCCAGCAGCTTGGGGGCAGGGGGCCATCAGCCCCAGCATTTT.